This record looks at one TCR beta chain sequence and its context. What it recognizes is unknown. These data originate in a study of PD-L1 blockade in urothelial cancer. Turning to the study itself: Blood samples had a median of approximately 150,000 T cells, 83,000 or so unique TCRs, and clonality approximately 0.085. Points from the study as a whole: Tumor-associated TCR clones expanded more in blood at 3 weeks in patients with durable benefit.

Germline V gives CDR1 MDHEN, CDR2 SYDVKM. V lost 4 bases and J lost 7, with 23 bases in between. CDR3 length: 16 amino acids. Clones were sequenced by immunoSEQ multiplex PCR, and TCRdb holds only the in-frame ones, with some missing. The sample lists 25,000 to 30,000 clones; around four fifths were seen once. The time point denotes: peripheral blood 6 weeks after treatment start. Sequencing was performed on PBMCs, taken around atezolizumab (anti-PD-L1) treatment. J is TRBJ2-7 and V is TRBV28; a weak D match, TRBD2 (6 bases). The clonotype was recovered from a man between 65 and 79 years old with urothelial cancer. The DNA of the CDR3 is TGTGCCAGCAGTTCCCCAGGAGAGCGGGCCTCCTGGGAGCAGTACTTC. Amino acid sequence: CASSSPGERASWEQYF.